This T cell receptor (beta chain) was identified during a study of cytomegalovirus exposure and HLA in healthy donors (dated by TCRdb to between 2016 and 2019). Study-wide context: An earlier analysis of more than 550 of the donors reported approximately 300 Gb of sequence data and approximately 120 million unique TCR beta sequences obtained from 180 million or so T cells. Donor age, sex, ethnicity and CMV serostatus were compiled alongside the repertoire data. Genome-wide SNP genotypes for about 65% of the 666 donors were used in a later genetic analysis, which treated that subset as a discovery cohort. Along with the roughly 710-subject first cohort, a separate validation cohort of over 90 different subjects was used. About five DR-DQ haplotypes were handled as single units for association and clustering because linkage in the cohort was strong. Every repertoire in the discovery cohort had been generated on one and the same sequencing platform. Of the 300 to 400 genotyped donors, approximately 83% fell in the genetic ancestry cluster associated with self-reported Caucasian donors. Approximately 300 gigabases of sequencing data and roughly 81 million unique TCR sequences made up an early release that covered fewer than 650 HLA-typed donors. In the later analysis, no new phenotypic data were used to find candidate immune exposures; instead, reliance was placed on TCR beta sequences and their occurrence across donors. The study used immunosequencing to profile the T cell repertoires of some 600 subjects and linked those repertoires to cytomegalovirus serostatus. To study patterns of TCR occurrence, a later analysis re-analyzed previously published TCR beta repertoires from several hundred donors and added high-resolution HLA genotyping. To predict cytomegalovirus infection status, the study combined high-throughput TCR immunosequencing, statistical association of individual TCRs with disease status, and machine learning. The number of typed donors differed by locus: roughly 620-640 for A, B, C, DRB1 and DQB1; approximately 530 for DQA1; approximately 600 for DPA1; and 400 to 480 for DPB1. Both class I and class II loci were covered by HLA typing, at four-digit resolution. In an earlier analysis of 500 to 650 of the donors, high-throughput TCR beta sequencing was used to judge whether each TCR beta V gene segment behaved as functional or pseudogenic. Among about 370 genotyped donors of the cohort, an average of around 250,000 unique TCR beta nucleotide sequences was sequenced per donor, of which roughly 17% were non-productive. The study aimed to test whether cataloging public T cell receptors could reveal signatures of past pathogen exposure.

The cohort comprised 710 or so healthy bone marrow donors. All cohort members were sampled while nominally healthy, although unrecorded immune exposures were likely present. The donor tested CMV seronegative and was one of the 352 seronegative cohort members. A peripheral blood sample was provided by each donor, and peripheral blood mononuclear cells were used for TCR beta sequencing. Genomic DNA was extracted from the blood cell samples with the Qiagen DNeasy Blood Extraction Kit. Counted from cysteine to phenylalanine, this CDR3 has 15 amino acids. Only the CDR3 DNA is retained, 45 bases long and in frame from the first base. The junction carries 13 bases between V and J, which are trimmed by 3 bases and 2 bases respectively. The germline V gene yields SNHLY for CDR1 and FYNNEI for CDR2. Broad study findings and their caveats: Sequencing depth was assumed to be roughly uniform across donors in the presence/absence analyses, though that assumption may not hold. A total of fewer than 200 TCR beta chains were listed by the study as associated with cytomegalovirus. V-gene and J-gene trimming of TCR beta chains was associated with a missense DCLRE1C variant in a later genetic analysis, and the association was replicated in an independent cohort. The sequencing pipeline was judged likely to have produced a cluster of highly shared sequence variants as a technical artifact. According to a later analysis, most CMV-associated TCR beta chains appeared to be HLA-restricted, and the HLA associations seemed to be driven largely by CMV exposure. Most TCR sequences were seen in very few donors, while some public TCRs were found in many individuals. CMV serostatus was the only immune exposure information available for the cohort. A later analysis associated 15,000 to 20,000 TCR beta sequences with specific HLA alleles at a false discovery rate of 0.05. According to a later analysis, parvovirus B19, influenza, CMV and Epstein-Barr virus appeared linked to several top co-occurrence clusters. Correlated functional status among segregating V segments might be attributable to linkage disequilibrium, but an unknown experimental factor could not be ruled out. Broadly in line with IMGT annotations, most TCR beta V segments showed up in productive rearrangements about 87% or about 30% of the time in an earlier analysis of 450 to 750 of the donors. Strong co-occurrence of HLA alleles, especially DR and DQ, made assigning TCR associations to individual alleles difficult. Three of the identified cytomegalovirus-associated TCR beta chains were confirmed in vitro to be specific for cytomegalovirus antigens. The classifier was reported to diagnose cytomegalovirus status with high specificity and sensitivity in both the original and validation cohorts. Because counts were too low, under 20 rarely observed V segments, including chromosome 9 orphons, were left out of the earlier analysis of 500 to 750 of the donors. A further reported finding was that TCR beta sequences accurately predicted the HLA-A and HLA-B alleles for most subjects in the first cohort. In a later analysis, the rate of TCR association differed among HLA loci, with DRB1 alleles having the most associated TCRs and HLA-C alleles having the fewest. Only TCR beta chains were sequenced in this cohort, and the absence of alpha or paired-chain data limited detectable features. Some IMGT-functional V segments, including TRBV6-2 and TRBV6-3, could not be distinguished by the 87-base-pair reads and were therefore excluded. A later analysis found that HLA-associated TCR beta chains were more clonally expanded and had lower generation probabilities than equally common non-associated chains. According to the authors, the approach could potentially be generalized to other disease states and immunological phenotypes. A later genetic analysis reported fewer N-insertions in productive TCRs among donors in an Asian-associated ancestry cluster than the roughly 700-donor mean. HLA typing was unavailable for some donors at each locus, so association tests used only the typed subset.

Remarks on this clone: What this receptor recognizes is not known. No base quality values were provided; no much bigger clone lies one nucleotide off.

Receptors were amplified or captured by the immunoSEQ multiplex PCR assay. A mixture of 60 forward primers for TCR Vbeta segments and 13 reverse primers for TCR Jbeta segments was used in the multiplex PCR. Amplification of the CDR3 region of rearranged TCR beta genes was performed with a multiplex PCR assay on genomic DNA. Amplified TCR beta libraries were sequenced as 87-base-pair reads on the Illumina HiSeq System. The paper's processing steps were these. A later analysis counted tens of millions of unique TCR beta chains across the 690 or so repertoires, and some 11 million of these chains were shared by at least two donors. Raw reads were error-corrected and collapsed into unique sequences with a nearest-neighbor algorithm that merged closely related sequences to remove PCR and sequencing errors. CDR3 sequences were aligned to IMGT reference sequences to assign V, D and J gene segments. For a sequence to be retained, at least a six-nucleotide match to both a V gene segment and a J gene segment was required. Rearrangements were called productive when the CDR3 lacked stop codons and stayed in frame with V and J; all others were non-productive. CDR3 was defined by IMGT convention, running from the second conserved V-encoded cysteine to the conserved J-encoded phenylalanine. The earlier analysis of 550 to 650 of the donors excluded any sequence lacking an unambiguous match to a single V gene segment. An earlier analysis of fewer than 750 of the donors called V segments functional above 56.7% productive rearrangements and segregating when the between-donor standard deviation exceeded 5%. A statistical classification framework was developed to diagnose cytomegalovirus status using the catalog of TCR beta chain sequences. In a later analysis, TCR nucleotide sequences were compared against IMGT/GENE-DB human TR gene sequences so that V and J genes could be assigned. Using the TCRdist pipeline, a later analysis assigned CDR3 sequences along with most-parsimonious VDJ recombination scenarios. In a later analysis, each TCR beta chain was defined by its CDR3 amino acid sequence together with its V-gene family, and reads without a unique V-gene family were excluded. A later analysis removed 550 to 700 highly shared, low-generation-probability nucleotide sequences to deal with suspected cross-contamination and a sequencing artifact. For each public chain, a later analysis derived a clonal expansion index from normalized ranks of inferred template counts within each repertoire. A later analysis computed generation probabilities with a VDJ recombination model fitted to out-of-frame rearrangements, and checked the results against IGoR. A later analysis scored TCR-TCR, TCR-HLA and TCR-CMV co-occurrence with hypergeometric tests, applying a repertoire-size bias correction to TCR pairs. A later analysis estimated false discovery rates by permuting HLA or CMV assignments 20 times. A later analysis grouped co-occurring TCRs with DBSCAN, adding TCRdist sequence similarity when clustering within HLA-allele-positive subsets. Repertoires with fewer than 30,000 or more than 120,000 public chains, plus five repertoires with anomalous nucleotide sharing, were excluded from co-occurrence clustering. The clones in this table, taken by TCRdb from immuneACCESS, are in-frame only. Not every clone is retained; where verified, under half of the shortfall comes from an unresolved V gene, and the cause of the rest is unknown. That table gives V, J and clone size, and the DNA gave D and trimming. In this sample the table shows under 200,000 clones, 71% of which occur a single time. Approximately 2.5% of the sample lies in the top ten.

Sequences were obtained from PBMCs. The chain employs TRBV2 and TRBJ1-1; TRBD1 is a possible D gene, resting on 5 matching bases. The TCR comes from a woman aged 25 to 39 in good health and CMV-seronegative. The DNA reads TGTGCCAGCAGTGAGGGGCAGAATTATAACACTGAAGCTTTCTTT. It translates to CASSEGQNYNTEAFF.